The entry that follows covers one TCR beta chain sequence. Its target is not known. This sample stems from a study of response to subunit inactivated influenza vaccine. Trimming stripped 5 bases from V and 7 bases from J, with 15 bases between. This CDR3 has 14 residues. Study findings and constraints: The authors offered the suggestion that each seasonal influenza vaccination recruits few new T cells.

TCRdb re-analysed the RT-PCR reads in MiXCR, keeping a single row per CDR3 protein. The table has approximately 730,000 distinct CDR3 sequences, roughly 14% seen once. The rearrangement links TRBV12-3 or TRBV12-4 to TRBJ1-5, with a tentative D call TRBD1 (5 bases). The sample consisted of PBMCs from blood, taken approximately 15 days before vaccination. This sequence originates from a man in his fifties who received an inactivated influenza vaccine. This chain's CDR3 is CASSGTGVGQPQHF. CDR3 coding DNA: TGTGCCAGCAGTGGGACGGGCGTTGGACAGCCCCAGCATTTT.